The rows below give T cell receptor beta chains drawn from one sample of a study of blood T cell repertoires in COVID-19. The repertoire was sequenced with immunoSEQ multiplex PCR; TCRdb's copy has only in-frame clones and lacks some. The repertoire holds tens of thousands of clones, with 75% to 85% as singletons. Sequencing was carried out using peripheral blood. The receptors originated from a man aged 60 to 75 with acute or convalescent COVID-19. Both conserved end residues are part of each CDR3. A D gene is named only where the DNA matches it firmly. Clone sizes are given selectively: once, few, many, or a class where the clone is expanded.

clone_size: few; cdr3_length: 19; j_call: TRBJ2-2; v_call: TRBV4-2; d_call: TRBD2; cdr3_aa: CASSLRTSGGVGVWLELFF; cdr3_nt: TGTGCCAGCAGCCTTCGGACTAGCGGGGGGGTAGGGGTGTGGTTGGAGCTGTTTTTT
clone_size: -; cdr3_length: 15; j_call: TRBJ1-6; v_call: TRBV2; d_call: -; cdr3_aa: CASSGTAVNSSPLHF; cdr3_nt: TGTGCCAGCAGTGGGACAGCCGTAAACAGCTCACCCCTCCACTTT
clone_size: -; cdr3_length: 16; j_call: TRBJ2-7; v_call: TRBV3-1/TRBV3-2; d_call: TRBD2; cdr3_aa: CASSQGLAALSYEQYF; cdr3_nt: TGTGCCAGCAGCCAAGGACTAGCGGCCCTCTCCTACGAGCAGTACTTC
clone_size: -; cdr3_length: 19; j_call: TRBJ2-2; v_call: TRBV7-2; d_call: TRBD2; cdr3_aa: CASSLITRAGGRNTGELFF; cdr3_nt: TGTGCCAGCAGCTTAATAACTAGAGCGGGGGGTCGTAACACCGGGGAGCTGTTTTTT
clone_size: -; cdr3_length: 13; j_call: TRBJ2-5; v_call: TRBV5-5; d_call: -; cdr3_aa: CASSQTPPETQYF; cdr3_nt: TGTGCCAGCAGCCAGACTCCCCCGGAGACCCAGTACTTC
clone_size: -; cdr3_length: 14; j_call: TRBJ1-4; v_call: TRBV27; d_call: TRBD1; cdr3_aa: CASSFTRQGEKLFF; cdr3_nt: TGTGCCAGCAGTTTTACCAGACAGGGCGAAAAACTGTTTTTT
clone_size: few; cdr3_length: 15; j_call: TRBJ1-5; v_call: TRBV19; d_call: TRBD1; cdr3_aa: CASSSGTGRNQPQHF; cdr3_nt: TGTGCCAGTAGCTCCGGGACAGGGAGAAATCAGCCCCAGCATTTT
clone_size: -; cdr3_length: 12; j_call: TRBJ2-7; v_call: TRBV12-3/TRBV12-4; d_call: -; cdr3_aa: CASSLKGYEQYF; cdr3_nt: TGTGCCAGCAGTTTAAAGGGGTACGAGCAGTACTTC
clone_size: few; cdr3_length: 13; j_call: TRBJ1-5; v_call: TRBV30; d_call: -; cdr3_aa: CAWSTGSNQPQHF; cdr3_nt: TGTGCCTGGAGTACAGGGAGCAATCAGCCCCAGCATTTT
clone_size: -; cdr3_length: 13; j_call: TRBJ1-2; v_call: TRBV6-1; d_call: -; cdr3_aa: CASSDGIGGGYTF; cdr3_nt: TGTGCCAGCAGTGATGGTATAGGGGGAGGCTACACCTTC
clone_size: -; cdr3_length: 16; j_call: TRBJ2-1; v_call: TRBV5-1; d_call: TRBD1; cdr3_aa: CASSPMKGQGAGEQFF; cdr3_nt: TGCGCCAGCAGCCCGATGAAGGGACAGGGGGCCGGTGAGCAGTTCTTC
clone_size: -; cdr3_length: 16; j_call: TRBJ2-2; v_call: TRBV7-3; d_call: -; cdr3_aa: CASSPSAGAPPGELFF; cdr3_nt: TGTGCCAGCAGCCCCTCGGCGGGGGCTCCCCCCGGGGAGCTGTTTTTT
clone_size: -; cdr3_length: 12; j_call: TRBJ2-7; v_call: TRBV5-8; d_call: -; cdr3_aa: CASRAGVYEQYF; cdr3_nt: TGTGCCAGCAGGGCAGGGGTCTACGAGCAGTACTTC
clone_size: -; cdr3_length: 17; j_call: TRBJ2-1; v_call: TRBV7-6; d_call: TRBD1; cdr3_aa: CASSLVSGTVSYNEQFF; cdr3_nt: TGTGCCAGCAGCTTAGTTTCGGGGACAGTATCCTACAATGAGCAGTTCTTC
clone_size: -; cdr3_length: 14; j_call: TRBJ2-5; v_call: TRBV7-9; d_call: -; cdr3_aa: CASSLYGTEETQYF; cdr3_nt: TGTGCCAGCAGCTTATATGGAACAGAAGAGACCCAGTACTTC